Presented here are 2 T cell receptor beta chains from one specimen sequenced in a study of Graves' ophthalmopathy and Graves' hyperthyroidism. For repertoire sequencing, the TCR beta CDR3 regions were amplified from RNA transcripts. Second-round multiplex PCR came after first-round RT-PCR with HTBI primers. TCRdb recomputed calls from the multiplex PCR reads with MiXCR, one row per CDR3 protein. The sample lists hundreds of thousands of distinct CDR3 sequences, roughly two fifths occurring once. Sequenced sample: peripheral blood. The receptors stem from an adult man with Graves' ophthalmopathy.

The rearrangement uses TRBV10-3 and TRBJ1-5; D unresolved. The length of the CDR3 is 11 residues. Germline loops: CDR1 ENHRY, CDR2 SYGVKD. Trimming shortened V by 4 bases and J by 14 bases, and 12 bases separated the two germline ends. The CDR3 bases are TGTGCCATCAGTGGACCGGCCTACGAGCATTTT. Amino acids: CAISGPAYEHF.

This clonotype was seen at least ten times. The rearrangement links TRBV7-9 to TRBJ1-4, with D uncertain. V lost 0 bases and J lost 2, with 7 bases in between. CDR1 is SEHNR, CDR2 FQNEAQ, per germline (reference sequence). This CDR3 region has 15 residues. The CDR3 loop reads CASSLAGPTNEKLFF. The DNA of the CDR3 is TGTGCCAGCAGCTTAGCTGGGCCGACTAATGAAAAACTGTTTTTT.